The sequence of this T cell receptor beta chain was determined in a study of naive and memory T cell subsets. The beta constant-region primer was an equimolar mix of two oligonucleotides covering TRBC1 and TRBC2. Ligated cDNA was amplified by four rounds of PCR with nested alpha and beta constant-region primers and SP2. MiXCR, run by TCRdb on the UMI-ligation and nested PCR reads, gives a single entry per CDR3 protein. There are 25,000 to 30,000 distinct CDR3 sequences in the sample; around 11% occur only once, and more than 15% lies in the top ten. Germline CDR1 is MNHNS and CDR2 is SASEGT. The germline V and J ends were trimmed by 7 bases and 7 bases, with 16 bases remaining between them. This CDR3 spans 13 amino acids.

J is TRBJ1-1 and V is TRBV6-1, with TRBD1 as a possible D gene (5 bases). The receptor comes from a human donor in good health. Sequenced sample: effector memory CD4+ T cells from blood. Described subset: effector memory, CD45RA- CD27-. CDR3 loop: CASTRDFQSEAFF. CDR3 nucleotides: TGTGCCAGCACACGGGACTTTCAGAGTGAAGCTTTCTTT.